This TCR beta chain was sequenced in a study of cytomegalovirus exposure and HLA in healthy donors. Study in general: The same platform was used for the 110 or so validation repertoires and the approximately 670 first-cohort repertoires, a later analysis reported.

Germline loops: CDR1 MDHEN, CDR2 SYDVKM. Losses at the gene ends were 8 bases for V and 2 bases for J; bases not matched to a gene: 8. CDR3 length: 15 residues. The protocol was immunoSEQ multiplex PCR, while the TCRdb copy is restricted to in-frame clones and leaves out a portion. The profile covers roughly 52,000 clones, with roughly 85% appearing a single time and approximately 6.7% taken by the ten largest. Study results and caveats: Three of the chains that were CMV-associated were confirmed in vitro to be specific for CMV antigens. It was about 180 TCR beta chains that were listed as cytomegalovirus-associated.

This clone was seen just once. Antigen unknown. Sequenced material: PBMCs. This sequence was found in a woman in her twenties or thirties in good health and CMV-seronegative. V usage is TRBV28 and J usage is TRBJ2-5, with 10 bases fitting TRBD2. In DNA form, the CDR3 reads TGTGCCAGCGAGACTAGCGGGTCCTCTCAAGAGACCCAGTACTTC. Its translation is CASETSGSSQETQYF.